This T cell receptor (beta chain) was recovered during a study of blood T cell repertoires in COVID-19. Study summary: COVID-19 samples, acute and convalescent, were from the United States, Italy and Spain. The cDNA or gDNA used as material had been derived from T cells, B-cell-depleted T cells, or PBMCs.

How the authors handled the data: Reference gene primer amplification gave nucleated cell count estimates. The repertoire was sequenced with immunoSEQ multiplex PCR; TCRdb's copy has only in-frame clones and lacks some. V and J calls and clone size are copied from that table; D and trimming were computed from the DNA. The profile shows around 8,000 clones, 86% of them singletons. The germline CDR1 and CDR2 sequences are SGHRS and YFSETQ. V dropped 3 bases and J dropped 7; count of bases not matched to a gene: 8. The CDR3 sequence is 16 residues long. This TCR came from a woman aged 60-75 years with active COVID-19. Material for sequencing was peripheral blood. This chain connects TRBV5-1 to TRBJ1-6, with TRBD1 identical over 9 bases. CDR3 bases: TGCGCCAGCAGCTGGGCAGGACAGGGGAGAAATTCACCCCTCCACTTT. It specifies CASSWAGQGRNSPLHF.